This T cell receptor (beta chain) was obtained from a study of beta chain features in type 1 diabetes. Across the whole study: Cell yields, age and gender were similar between patients and healthy donors.

General study results and limits: For Type 1 diabetes patients, all four CD4+ subsets carried TCRB CDR3s that were moderately but significantly shorter.

Comment on this clone: Its cognate antigen is unknown.

The length of the CDR3 is 16 residues. V gave up 6 bases and J gave up 8 bases; unmatched junction bases: 11. The V gene's germline CDR1 is MDHEN and CDR2 SYDVKM. cDNA synthesis used the whole RNA isolate, giving expressed TCRB sequences. Repertoires were generated with immunoSEQ multiplex PCR, while TCRdb's copy carries only in-frame clones and drops some. This table holds about 660,000 clones, about an eighth found once. The authors sorted CD4+ naive, central memory, regulatory and stem cell-like memory cells via CD45RO/CCR7/CD25/CD127/CD95/CD27. The sequenced material came from naive CD4+ T cells from blood. This TCR was recovered from a man in his late teens or twenties with type 1 diabetes. The rearrangement links TRBV28 to TRBJ2-1, with 12 bases identical to TRBD1. Written as DNA, the CDR3 is TGTGCCAGCAGCCAAGCCGGGACAGGGGGCATAGATGAGCAGTTCTTC. Translation gives CASSQAGTGGIDEQFF.